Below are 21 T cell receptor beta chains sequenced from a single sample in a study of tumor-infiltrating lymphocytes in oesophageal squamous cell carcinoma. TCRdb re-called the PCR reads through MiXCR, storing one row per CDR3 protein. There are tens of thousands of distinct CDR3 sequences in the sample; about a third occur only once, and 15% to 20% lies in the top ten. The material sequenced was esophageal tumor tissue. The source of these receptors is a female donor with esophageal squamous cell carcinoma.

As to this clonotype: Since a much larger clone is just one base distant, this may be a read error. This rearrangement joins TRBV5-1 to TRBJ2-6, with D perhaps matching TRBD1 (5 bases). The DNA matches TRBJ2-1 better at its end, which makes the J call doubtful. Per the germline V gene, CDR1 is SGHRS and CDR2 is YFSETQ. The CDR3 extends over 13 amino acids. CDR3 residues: CASSHNQGYEQFF. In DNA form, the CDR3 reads TGCGCCAGCAGCCATAACCAGGGCTACGAGCAGTTCTTC.

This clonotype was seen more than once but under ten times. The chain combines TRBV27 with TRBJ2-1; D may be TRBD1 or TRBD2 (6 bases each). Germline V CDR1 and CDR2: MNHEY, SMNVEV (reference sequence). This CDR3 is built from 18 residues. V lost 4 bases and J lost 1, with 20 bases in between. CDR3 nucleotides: TGTGCCAGCAGTTCCGGGACATATGCGGGAATTTCCTACAATGAGCAGTTCTTC. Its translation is CASSSGTYAGISYNEQFF.

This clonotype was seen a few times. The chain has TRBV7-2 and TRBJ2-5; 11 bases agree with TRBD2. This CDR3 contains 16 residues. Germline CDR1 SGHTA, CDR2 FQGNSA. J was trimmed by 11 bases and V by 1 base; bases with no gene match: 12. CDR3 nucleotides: TGTGCCAGCAGCTTAGGACTACTAGCGGGAGCTACTAAGCAGTACTTC. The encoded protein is CASSLGLLAGATKQYF.

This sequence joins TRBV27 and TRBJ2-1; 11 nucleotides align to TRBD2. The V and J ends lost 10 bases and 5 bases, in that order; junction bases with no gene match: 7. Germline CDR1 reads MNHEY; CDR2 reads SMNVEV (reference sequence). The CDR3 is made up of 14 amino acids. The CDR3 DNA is TGTGCCACCTACCTAGCGGGGGGTGACAATGAGCAGTTCTTC. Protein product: CATYLAGGDNEQFF.

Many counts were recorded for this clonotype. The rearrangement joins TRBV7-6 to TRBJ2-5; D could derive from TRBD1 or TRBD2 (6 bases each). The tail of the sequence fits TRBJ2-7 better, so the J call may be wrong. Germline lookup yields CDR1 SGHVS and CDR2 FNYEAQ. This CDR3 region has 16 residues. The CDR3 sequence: CASSLGTGTFAYEQYF. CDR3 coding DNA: TGTGCCAGCAGCTTAGGAACAGGGACTTTTGCCTACGAGCAGTACTTC.

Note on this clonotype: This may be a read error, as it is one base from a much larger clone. DNA for the CDR3: TGTGCCAGCAGCTTAATACTAGCGGGAGGCGAGGGGGAGCTGTATTTT. As protein: CASSLILAGGEGELYF. The V gene is TRBV7-9, the J gene TRBJ2-3, with TRBD2 identical over 12 bases. The CDR3 runs to 16 residues. Trimming took 2 bases from V and 14 from J; bases not matched to a gene: 14. CDR1 and CDR2 (germline): SEHNR, FQNEAQ (reference sequence).

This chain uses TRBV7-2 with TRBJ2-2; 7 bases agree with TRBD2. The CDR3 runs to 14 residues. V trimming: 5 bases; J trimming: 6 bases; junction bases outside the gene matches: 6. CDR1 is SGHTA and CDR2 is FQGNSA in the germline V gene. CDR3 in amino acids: CASSRLTSAGELFF. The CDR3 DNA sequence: TGTGCCAGCAGCCGACTTACTAGCGCCGGGGAGCTGTTTTTT.

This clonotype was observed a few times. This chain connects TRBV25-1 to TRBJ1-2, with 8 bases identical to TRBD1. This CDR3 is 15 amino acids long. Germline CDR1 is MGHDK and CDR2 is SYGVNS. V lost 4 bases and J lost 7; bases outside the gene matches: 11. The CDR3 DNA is TGTGCCAGCAGTGCTCAACCCAGGGGGCAGGGTGGCTACACCTTC. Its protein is CASSAQPRGQGGYTF.

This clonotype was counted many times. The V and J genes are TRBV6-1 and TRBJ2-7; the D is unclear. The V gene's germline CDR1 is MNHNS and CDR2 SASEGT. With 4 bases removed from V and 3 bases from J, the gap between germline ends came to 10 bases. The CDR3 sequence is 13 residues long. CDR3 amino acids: CASSGRVGYEQYF. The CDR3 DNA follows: TGTGCCAGCAGTGGTAGGGTTGGCTACGAGCAGTACTTC.

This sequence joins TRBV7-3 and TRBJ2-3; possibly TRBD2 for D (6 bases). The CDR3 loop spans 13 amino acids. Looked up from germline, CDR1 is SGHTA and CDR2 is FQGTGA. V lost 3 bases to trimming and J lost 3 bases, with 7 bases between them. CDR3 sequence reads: CASSFGTTDTQYF. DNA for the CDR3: TGTGCCAGCAGCTTTGGGACTACAGATACGCAGTATTTT.

The CDR3 spells CASSSLARDTQYF. As DNA, the CDR3 is TGTGCCAGCAGCTCGCTCGCCAGGGATACGCAGTATTTT. V gene TRBV28 combines with J gene TRBJ2-3; no reliable D call. Germline-derived CDR1 and CDR2 are MDHEN and SYDVKM. The CDR3 runs to 13 residues. Deletions cut 6 bases from V and 6 bases from J, with 13 bases between.

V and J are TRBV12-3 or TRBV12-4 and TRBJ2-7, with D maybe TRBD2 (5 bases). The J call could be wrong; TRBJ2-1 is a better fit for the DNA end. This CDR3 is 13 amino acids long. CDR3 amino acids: CASSSHLEGEQFF. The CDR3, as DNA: TGTGCCAGCAGTTCCCATCTAGAGGGTGAGCAGTTCTTC.

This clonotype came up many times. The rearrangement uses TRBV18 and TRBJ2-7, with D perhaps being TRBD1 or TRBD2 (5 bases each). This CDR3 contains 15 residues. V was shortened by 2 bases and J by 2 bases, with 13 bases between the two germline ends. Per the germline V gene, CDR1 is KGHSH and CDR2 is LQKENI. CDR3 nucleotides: TGTGCCAGCTCACCAAGTCAGGGAGTCACCTACGAGCAGTACTTC. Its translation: CASSPSQGVTYEQYF.

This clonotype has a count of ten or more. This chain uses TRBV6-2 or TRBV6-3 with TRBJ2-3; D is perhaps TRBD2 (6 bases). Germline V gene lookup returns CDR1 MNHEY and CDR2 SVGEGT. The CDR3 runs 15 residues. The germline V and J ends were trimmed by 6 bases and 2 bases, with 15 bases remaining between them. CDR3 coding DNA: TGTGCCAGCAGCTCCCACCCGGACTACACAGATACGCAGTATTTT. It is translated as CASSSHPDYTDTQYF.

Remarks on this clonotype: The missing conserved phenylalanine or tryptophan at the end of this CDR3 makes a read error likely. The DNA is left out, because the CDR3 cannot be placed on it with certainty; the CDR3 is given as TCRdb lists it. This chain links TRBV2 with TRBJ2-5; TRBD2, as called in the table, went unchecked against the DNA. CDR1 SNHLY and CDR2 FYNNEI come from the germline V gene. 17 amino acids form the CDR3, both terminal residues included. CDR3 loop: CASSEEGKTNYGYTFGS.

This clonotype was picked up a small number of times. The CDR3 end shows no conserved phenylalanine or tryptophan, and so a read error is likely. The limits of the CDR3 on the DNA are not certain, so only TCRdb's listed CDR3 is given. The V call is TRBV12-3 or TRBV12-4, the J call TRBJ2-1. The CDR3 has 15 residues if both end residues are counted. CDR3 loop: CASRPGVSDGYTFGS.

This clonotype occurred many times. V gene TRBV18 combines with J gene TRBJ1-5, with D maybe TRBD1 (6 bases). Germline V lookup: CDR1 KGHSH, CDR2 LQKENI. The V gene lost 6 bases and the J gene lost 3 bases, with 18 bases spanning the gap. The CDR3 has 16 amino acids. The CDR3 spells CASSKERTGYNQPQHF. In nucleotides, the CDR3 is TGTGCCAGCTCTAAAGAACGAACAGGGTACAATCAGCCCCAGCATTTT.

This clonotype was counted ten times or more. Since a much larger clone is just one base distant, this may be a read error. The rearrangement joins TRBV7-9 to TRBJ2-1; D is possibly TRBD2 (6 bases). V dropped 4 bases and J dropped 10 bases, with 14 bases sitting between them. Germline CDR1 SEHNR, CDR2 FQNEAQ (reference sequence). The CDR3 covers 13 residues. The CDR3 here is CASSSLATYEQFF. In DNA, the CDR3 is TGTGCCAGCAGCTCCCTAGCGACCTACGAGCAGTTCTTC.

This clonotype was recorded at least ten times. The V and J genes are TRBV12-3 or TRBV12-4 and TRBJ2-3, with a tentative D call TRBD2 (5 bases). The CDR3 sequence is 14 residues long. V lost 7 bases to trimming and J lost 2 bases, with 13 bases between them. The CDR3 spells CASNRLADTDTQYF. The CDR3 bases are TGTGCCAGCAATCGGCTAGCTGACACAGATACGCAGTATTTT.

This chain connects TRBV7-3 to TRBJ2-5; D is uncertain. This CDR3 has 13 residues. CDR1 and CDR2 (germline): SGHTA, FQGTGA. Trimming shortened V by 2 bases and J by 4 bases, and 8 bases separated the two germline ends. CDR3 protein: CASSLESSETQYF. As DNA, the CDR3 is TGTGCCAGCAGCTTAGAGTCTTCAGAGACCCAGTACTTC. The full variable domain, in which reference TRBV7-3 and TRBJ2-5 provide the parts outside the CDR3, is GAGVSQTPSNKVTEKGKYVELRCDPISGHTALYWYRQSLGQGPEFLIYFQGTGAADDSGLPNDRFFAVRPEGSVSTLKIQRTERGDSAVYLCASSLESSETQYFGPGTRLLVL.

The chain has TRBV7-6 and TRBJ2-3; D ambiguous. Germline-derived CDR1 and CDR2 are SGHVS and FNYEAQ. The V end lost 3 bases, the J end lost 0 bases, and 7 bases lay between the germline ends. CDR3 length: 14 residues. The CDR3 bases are TGTGCCAGCAGCTTTCCATCTAGCACAGATACGCAGTATTTT. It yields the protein CASSFPSSTDTQYF.